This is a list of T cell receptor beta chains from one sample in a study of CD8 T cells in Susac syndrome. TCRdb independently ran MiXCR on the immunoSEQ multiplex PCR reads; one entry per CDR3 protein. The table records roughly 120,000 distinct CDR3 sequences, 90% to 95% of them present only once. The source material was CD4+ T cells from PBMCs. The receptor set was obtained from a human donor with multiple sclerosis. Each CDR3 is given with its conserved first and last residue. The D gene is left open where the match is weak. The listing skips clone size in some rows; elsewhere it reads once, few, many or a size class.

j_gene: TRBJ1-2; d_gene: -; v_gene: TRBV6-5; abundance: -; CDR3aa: CASSPKISGNGYTF; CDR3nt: TGTGCCAGCAGTCCTAAGATATCGGGGAACGGCTACACCTTC
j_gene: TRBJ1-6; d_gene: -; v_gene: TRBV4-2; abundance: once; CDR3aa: CASKPSDGSPLHF; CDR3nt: TGTGCCAGCAAGCCCAGCGACGGTTCACCCCTCCACTTT
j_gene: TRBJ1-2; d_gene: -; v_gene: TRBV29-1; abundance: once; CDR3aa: CSVLSYGYTF; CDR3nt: TGCAGCGTCCTGAGCTATGGCTACACCTTC
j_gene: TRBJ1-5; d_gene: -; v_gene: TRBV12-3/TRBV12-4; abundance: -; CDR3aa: CASSRNNQPQHF; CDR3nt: TGTGCCAGCAGTCGAAACAATCAGCCCCAGCATTTT
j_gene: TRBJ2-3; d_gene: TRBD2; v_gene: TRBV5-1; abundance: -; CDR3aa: CASSSGTSRADTQYF; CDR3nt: TGCGCCAGCAGCTCCGGGACTAGCCGAGCAGATACGCAGTATTTT
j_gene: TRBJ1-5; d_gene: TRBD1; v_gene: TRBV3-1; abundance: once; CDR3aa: CASSPRDSYKPQHF; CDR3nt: TGTGCCAGCAGCCCCCGGGACAGTTATAAGCCCCAGCATTTT
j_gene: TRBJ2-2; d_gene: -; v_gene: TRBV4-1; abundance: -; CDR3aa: CASSQEFTGVRELFF; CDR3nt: TGCGCCAGCAGCCAAGAGTTCACTGGTGTCCGGGAGCTGTTTTTT
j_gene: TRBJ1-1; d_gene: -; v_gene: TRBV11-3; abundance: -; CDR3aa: CASSLQMNTEAFF; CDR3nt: TGTGCCAGCAGCTTACAGATGAACACTGAAGCTTTCTTT
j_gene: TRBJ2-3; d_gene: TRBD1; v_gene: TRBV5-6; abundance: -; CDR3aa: CASSTGTGDTDTQYF; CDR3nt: TGTGCCAGCAGCACTGGGACAGGGGACACAGATACGCAGTATTTT
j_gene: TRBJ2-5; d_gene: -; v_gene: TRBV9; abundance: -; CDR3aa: CASSVGGAVETQYF; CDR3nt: TGTGCCAGCAGCGTAGGGGGGGCGGTGGAGACCCAGTACTTC
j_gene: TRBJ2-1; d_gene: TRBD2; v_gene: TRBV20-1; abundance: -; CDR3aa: CSARPSGGLSYNEQFF; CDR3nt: TGCAGTGCTAGGCCGAGCGGGGGCCTCTCCTACAATGAGCAGTTCTTC
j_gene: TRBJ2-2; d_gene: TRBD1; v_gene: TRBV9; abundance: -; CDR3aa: CASSVSGGANTGELFF; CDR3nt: TGTGCCAGCAGCGTCTCAGGGGGCGCGAACACCGGGGAGCTGTTTTTT
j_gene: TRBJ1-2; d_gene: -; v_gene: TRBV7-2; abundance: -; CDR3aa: CASSLARVGRYGYTF; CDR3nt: TGTGCCAGCAGCTTAGCTCGGGTAGGGCGCTATGGCTACACCTTC
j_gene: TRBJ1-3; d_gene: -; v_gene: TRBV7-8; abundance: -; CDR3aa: CASSLNSRDTGGAIYF; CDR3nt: TGTGCCAGCAGCCTAAACAGCCGGGACACCGGAGGGGCCATATATTTT
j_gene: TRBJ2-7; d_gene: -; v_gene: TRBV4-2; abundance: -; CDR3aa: CATSDTPRDEQYF; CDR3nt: TGTGCCACCTCGGACACCCCTAGAGACGAGCAGTACTTC